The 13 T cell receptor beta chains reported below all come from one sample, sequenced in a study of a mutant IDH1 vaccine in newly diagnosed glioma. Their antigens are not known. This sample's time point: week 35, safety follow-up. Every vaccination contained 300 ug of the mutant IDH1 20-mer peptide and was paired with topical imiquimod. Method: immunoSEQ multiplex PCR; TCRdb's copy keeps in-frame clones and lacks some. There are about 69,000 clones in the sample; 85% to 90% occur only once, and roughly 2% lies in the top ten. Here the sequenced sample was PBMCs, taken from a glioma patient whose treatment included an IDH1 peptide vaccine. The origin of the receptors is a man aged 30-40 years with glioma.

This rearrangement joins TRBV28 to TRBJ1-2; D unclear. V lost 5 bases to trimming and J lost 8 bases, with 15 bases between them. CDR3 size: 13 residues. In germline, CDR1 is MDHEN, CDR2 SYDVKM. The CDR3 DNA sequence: TGTGCCAGCAGTCTAAACTGGTCGCCAGGCTACACCTTC. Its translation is CASSLNWSPGYTF.

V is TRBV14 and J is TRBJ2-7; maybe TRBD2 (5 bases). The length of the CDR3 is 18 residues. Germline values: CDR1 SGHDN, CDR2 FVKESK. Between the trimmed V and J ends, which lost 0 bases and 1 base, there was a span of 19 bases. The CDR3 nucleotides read TGTGCCAGCAGCCAAGATTGGTTAGTGGGAGACCGTTCCTACGAGCAGTACTTC. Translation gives CASSQDWLVGDRSYEQYF.

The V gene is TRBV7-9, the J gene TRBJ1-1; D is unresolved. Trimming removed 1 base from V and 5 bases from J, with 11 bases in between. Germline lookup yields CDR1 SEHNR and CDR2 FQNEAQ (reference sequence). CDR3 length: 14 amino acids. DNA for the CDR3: TGTGCCAGCAGCTTAGAAACAGCCCTTACTGAAGCTTTCTTT. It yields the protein CASSLETALTEAFF.

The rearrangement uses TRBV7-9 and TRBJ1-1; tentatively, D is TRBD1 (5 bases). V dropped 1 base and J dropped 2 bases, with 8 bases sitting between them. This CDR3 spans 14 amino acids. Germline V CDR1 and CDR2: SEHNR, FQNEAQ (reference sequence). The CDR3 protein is CASSLGQGNTEAFF. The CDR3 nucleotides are TGTGCCAGCAGCTTAGGGCAGGGAAACACTGAAGCTTTCTTT.

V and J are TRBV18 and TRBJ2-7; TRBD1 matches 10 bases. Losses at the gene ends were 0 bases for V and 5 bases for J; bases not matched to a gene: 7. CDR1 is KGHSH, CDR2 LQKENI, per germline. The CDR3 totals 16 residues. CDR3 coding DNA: TGTGCCAGCTCACCACCGAGGACAGGGGGGCAGGACGAGCAGTACTTC. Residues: CASSPPRTGGQDEQYF.

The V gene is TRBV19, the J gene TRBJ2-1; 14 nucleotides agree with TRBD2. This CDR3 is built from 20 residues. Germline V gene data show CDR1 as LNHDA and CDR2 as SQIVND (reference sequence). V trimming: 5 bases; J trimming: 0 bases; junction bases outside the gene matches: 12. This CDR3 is CASSPAGTSGRLYSYNEQFF. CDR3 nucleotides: TGTGCCAGTAGTCCCGCCGGGACTAGCGGGAGACTTTACTCCTACAATGAGCAGTTCTTC.

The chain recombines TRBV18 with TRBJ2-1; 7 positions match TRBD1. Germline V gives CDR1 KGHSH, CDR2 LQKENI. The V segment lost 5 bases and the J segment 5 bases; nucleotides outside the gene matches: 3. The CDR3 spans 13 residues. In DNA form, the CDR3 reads TGTGCCAGCTCATTCGACAGGGACAATGAGCAGTTCTTC. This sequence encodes CASSFDRDNEQFF.

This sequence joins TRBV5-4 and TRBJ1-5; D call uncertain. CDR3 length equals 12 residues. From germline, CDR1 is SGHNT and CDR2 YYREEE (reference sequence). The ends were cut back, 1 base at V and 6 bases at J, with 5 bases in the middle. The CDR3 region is CASSLPGQPQHF. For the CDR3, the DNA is TGTGCCAGCAGCTTGCCTGGTCAGCCCCAGCATTTT.

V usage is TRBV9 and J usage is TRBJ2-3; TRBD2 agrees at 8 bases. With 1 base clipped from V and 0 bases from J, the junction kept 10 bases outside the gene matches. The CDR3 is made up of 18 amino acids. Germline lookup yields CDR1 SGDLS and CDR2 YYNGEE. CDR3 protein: CASSVHSGGVTSTDTQYF. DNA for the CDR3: TGTGCCAGCAGCGTACATTCCGGGGGGGTCACTAGCACAGATACGCAGTATTTT.

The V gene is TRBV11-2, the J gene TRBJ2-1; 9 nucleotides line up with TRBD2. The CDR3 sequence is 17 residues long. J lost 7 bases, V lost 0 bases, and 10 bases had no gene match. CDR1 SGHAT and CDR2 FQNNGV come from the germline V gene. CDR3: CASSLDGLAGSLNEQFF. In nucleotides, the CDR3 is TGTGCCAGCAGCTTAGATGGGCTAGCGGGGTCCCTTAATGAGCAGTTCTTC.

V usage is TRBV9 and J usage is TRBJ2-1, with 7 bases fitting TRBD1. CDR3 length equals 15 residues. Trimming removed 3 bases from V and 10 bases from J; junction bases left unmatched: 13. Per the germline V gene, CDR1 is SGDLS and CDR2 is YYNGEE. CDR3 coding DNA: TGTGCCAGCAGCGCCCGAGGGACAGAGCTCGGGGAGCAGTTCTTC. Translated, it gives CASSARGTELGEQFF.

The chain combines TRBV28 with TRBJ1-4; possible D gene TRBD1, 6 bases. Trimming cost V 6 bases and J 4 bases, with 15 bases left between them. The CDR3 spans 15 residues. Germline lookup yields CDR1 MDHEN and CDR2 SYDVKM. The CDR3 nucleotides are TGTGCCAGCAGCCGGGTGGGGGGCCTTAATGAAAAACTGTTTTTT. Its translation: CASSRVGGLNEKLFF.

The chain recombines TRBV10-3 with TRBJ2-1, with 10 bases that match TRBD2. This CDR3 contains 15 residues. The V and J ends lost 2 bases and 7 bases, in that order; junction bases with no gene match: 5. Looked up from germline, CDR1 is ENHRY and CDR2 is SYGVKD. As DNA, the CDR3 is TGTGCCATCAGTGAGGGATTAGCGGGAGGTAATGAGCAGTTCTTC. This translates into CAISEGLAGGNEQFF.